One and the same sample provided the 2 T cell receptor beta chains below, sequenced in a study of T-cell memory formation after mild COVID-19. TCRdb re-derived calls from the 5' RACE reads in MiXCR, one entry per CDR3 protein. The sample contains about 88,000 distinct CDR3 sequences, 20% to 25% of which appear only once. Material for sequencing was PBMCs or a T cell subset sorted from them (not recorded which). The receptors were sampled from a man aged 18 to 35 who had mild COVID-19 (a few samples of this study predate the infection). Cell type and time point are not known.

This clonotype was recorded a few times. This chain uses TRBV4-1 with TRBJ2-4, with D perhaps matching TRBD1 (5 bases). The CDR3 is 16 amino acids. The germline V and J ends were trimmed by 1 base and 0 bases, with 10 bases remaining between them. CDR1 and CDR2 (germline): MGHRA, YSYEKL. As DNA, the CDR3 is TGCGCCAGCAGCCAAGGACAGCTGGGAGCCAAAAACATTCAGTACTTC. Protein sequence: CASSQGQLGAKNIQYF.

The rearrangement uses TRBV6-2 or TRBV6-3 and TRBJ1-1; D perhaps matches TRBD1 (6 bases). The V and J ends lost 11 bases and 8 bases respectively, with 15 bases between them. Germline V gene data show CDR1 as MNHEY and CDR2 as SVGEGT. The CDR3 spans 11 residues. The CDR3 nucleotides are TGTGCCGCGGGGACAACGGGAGAAGCTTTCTTT. The encoded protein is CAAGTTGEAFF.